The 17 T cell receptor beta chains reported below all come from one sample, sequenced in a study of OX40 agonist ivuxolimab in advanced cancers. Sequencing used immunoSEQ multiplex PCR; TCRdb keeps in-frame clones, though not all of them. The sample lists about 21,000 clones; roughly four fifths were seen once. Sequencing used CD4+ or CD8+ T cells sorted from blood, obtained in a trial of the OX40 agonist ivuxolimab. The receptor source for this set is an adult with an advanced solid tumor such as melanoma, head and neck, liver or kidney cancer.

This sequence joins TRBV7-9 and TRBJ2-7; D gene uncertain. V was clipped by 2 bases and J by 3 bases, with 2 bases between them. Germline V gives CDR1 SEHNR, CDR2 FQNEAQ (reference sequence). This CDR3 has 11 amino acids. The CDR3 DNA follows: TGTGCCAGCAGCTTAAACTACGAGCAGTACTTC. Protein sequence: CASSLNYEQYF.

V and J are TRBV7-9 and TRBJ2-1, with TRBD1 matching 7 bases. The ends lost 5 bases at V and 2 bases at J; junction bases unmatched: 6. Germline V lookup: CDR1 SEHNR, CDR2 FQNEAQ (reference sequence). The CDR3 consists of 15 residues. CDR3 amino acids: CASSTSGGPYNEQFF. The CDR3 DNA is TGTGCCAGCAGCACCTCAGGGGGACCCTACAATGAGCAGTTCTTC.

This chain links TRBV6-4 with TRBJ1-5; no clear D gene. The germline V and J ends were trimmed by 10 bases and 7 bases, with 17 bases remaining between them. This CDR3 is built from 13 residues. Germline values: CDR1 MRHNA, CDR2 SNTAGT. The CDR3 coding sequence is TGTGCCAACGCAGGCGCGGCCCCACAGCCCCAGCATTTT. Protein: CANAGAAPQPQHF.

This clone was counted a few times. V and J are TRBV2 and TRBJ1-1; no reliable D call. The V end lost 0 bases, the J end lost 10 bases, and 6 bases lay between the germline ends. Germline V lookup: CDR1 SNHLY, CDR2 FYNNEI. This CDR3 region has 11 residues. This chain's CDR3 is CASSEAQGAFF. Written as DNA, the CDR3 is TGTGCCAGCAGTGAAGCGCAAGGAGCTTTCTTT. The complete variable domain, with remaining parts taken from reference TRBV2 and TRBJ1-1, reads EPEVTQTPSHQVTQMGQEVILRCVPISNHLYFYWYRQILGQKVEFLVSFYNNEISEKSEIFDDQFSVERPDGSNFTLKIRSTKLEDSAMYFCASSEAQGAFFGQGTRLTVV.

In its sample, this clone was seen once. The V call is TRBV7-9, the J call TRBJ2-4; weak D call: TRBD2 (6 bases). There are 16 residues in the CDR3. CDR1 and CDR2 (germline): SEHNR, FQNEAQ (reference sequence). Trimming took off 4 bases at V and 3 bases at J, with 16 bases between the two ends. The CDR3 bases are TGTGCCAGCAGCTACACAGATAGACTAGGCAAAAACATTCAGTACTTC. Translating it yields CASSYTDRLGKNIQYF. Filled out from reference TRBV7-9 and TRBJ2-4, the complete variable domain reads DTGVSQNPRHKITKRGQNVTFRCDPISEHNRLYWYRQTLGQGPEFLTYFQNEAQLEKSRLLSDRFSAERPKGSFSTLEIQRTEQGDSAMYLCASSYTDRLGKNIQYFGAGTRLSVL.

This clone appeared a single time. The rearrangement uses TRBV7-2 and TRBJ1-5; D remains ambiguous. The V gene's germline CDR1 is SGHTA and CDR2 FQGNSA. CDR3 size: 16 residues. V lost 0 bases and J lost 0, with 9 bases in between. CDR3 region: CASSLAAEYSNQPQHF. In DNA, the CDR3 is TGTGCCAGCAGCTTAGCGGCAGAATATAGCAATCAGCCCCAGCATTTT. Filled out from reference TRBV7-2 and TRBJ1-5, the complete variable domain reads GAGVSQSPSNKVTEKGKDVELRCDPISGHTALYWYRQSLGQGLEFLIYFQGNSAPDKSGLPSDRFSAERTGGSVSTLTIQRTQQEDSAVYLCASSLAAEYSNQPQHFGDGTRLSIL.

The genes are TRBV7-9 and TRBJ2-2, with no clear D. V lost 5 bases and J lost 0, with 4 bases in between. The germline gives CDR1 SEHNR, CDR2 FQNEAQ (reference sequence). CDR3 size: 13 residues. This CDR3 is CASSPTNTGELFF. CDR3 nucleotides: TGTGCCAGCAGCCCCACGAACACCGGGGAGCTGTTTTTT.

The J gene is TRBJ2-7, the V gene TRBV5-1; no definite D call. Trimming removed 5 bases from V and 3 bases from J, with 12 bases in between. The V gene's germline CDR1 is SGHRS and CDR2 YFSETQ. The CDR3 runs 13 residues. The CDR3 bases are TGCGCCAGCAGTTTTGGAATCAACTACGAGCAGTACTTC. This encodes CASSFGINYEQYF.

The chain uses TRBV19 and TRBJ2-7; 10 nucleotides agree with TRBD2. The germline gives CDR1 LNHDA, CDR2 SQIVND (reference sequence). J gave up 5 bases and V 2 bases, and 18 bases lay outside the gene matches. This CDR3 comprises 19 residues. The CDR3 spells CASSINLFRTSGMVDEQYF. CDR3 nucleotide sequence: TGTGCCAGTAGTATAAATCTTTTTAGAACTAGCGGGATGGTTGACGAGCAGTACTTC.

This clone has just one count. The V gene is TRBV14, the J gene TRBJ2-2, with D tentatively TRBD1 or TRBD2 (6 bases each). The CDR3 spans 17 residues. Germline V gene lookup returns CDR1 SGHDN and CDR2 FVKESK. The V and J ends lost 4 bases and 7 bases respectively, with 22 bases between them. The CDR3 coding sequence is TGTGCCAGCAGCCTTCCCGGGGGACCGACAGGCGGCGGGGAGCTGTTTTTT. It specifies CASSLPGGPTGGGELFF.

V is TRBV29-1 and J is TRBJ2-5; 12 bases are a match to TRBD2. This CDR3 has 15 residues. The V and J ends lost 5 bases and 5 bases, in that order; junction bases with no gene match: 9. CDR1 and CDR2 from the germline V gene are SQVTM and ANQGSEA. CDR3 nucleotide sequence: TGCAGCGTTCTGACTAGCGGGAGACGAAAGGAGACCCAGTACTTC. Encoded protein: CSVLTSGRRKETQYF.

This sequence joins TRBV7-6 and TRBJ2-1, with D perhaps TRBD1 or TRBD2 (6 bases each). CDR1 SGHVS and CDR2 FNYEAQ come from the germline V gene. The V gene lost 5 bases and the J gene lost 0 bases, with 11 bases spanning the gap. This CDR3 is 15 amino acids long. In DNA form, the CDR3 reads TGTGCCAGCAGCGGAGGGGGGATCTCCTACAATGAGCAGTTCTTC. Translation gives CASSGGGISYNEQFF.

The gene calls are TRBV5-1 and TRBJ2-6, with D possibly being TRBD1 or TRBD2 (5 bases each). The V end lost 8 bases, the J end lost 1 base, and 10 bases lay between the germline ends. Germline V gene lookup returns CDR1 SGHRS and CDR2 YFSETQ. This CDR3 spans 14 amino acids. The DNA for the CDR3 is TGCGCCAGTTGGGACGATTCTGGGGCCAACGTCCTGACTTTC. This translates into CASWDDSGANVLTF.

The chain couples TRBV28 to TRBJ2-1; possible D gene TRBD2, 6 bases. The CDR3 length is 15 residues. The germline V and J ends were trimmed by 4 bases and 6 bases, with 16 bases remaining between them. The germline V gene encodes CDR1 MDHEN and CDR2 SYDVKM. The CDR3 sequence: CASSYTGTGTNEQFF. The CDR3 DNA sequence: TGTGCCAGCAGTTATACCGGGACTGGAACCAATGAGCAGTTCTTC.

This clone was observed once. J is TRBJ2-1 and V is TRBV7-8; D is undetermined. The V gene's germline CDR1 is SGHVS and CDR2 FQNEAQ. The CDR3 extends over 15 amino acids. Trimming took off 0 bases at V and 1 base at J, with 7 bases between the two ends. CDR3 sequence reads: CASSLAIVSYNEQFF. The CDR3 DNA sequence: TGTGCCAGCAGCTTAGCCATAGTTTCCTACAATGAGCAGTTCTTC.

V gene TRBV7-2 combines with J gene TRBJ2-3; TRBD1 aligns across 7 bases. The junction had 7 bases not matched to a gene; V was cut back by 5 bases and J by 2 bases. CDR1 and CDR2 (germline): SGHTA, FQGNSA. The length of the CDR3 is 15 residues. This CDR3 is CASSRDGTVTDTQYF. CDR3 bases: TGTGCCAGCAGCCGAGATGGGACAGTCACAGATACGCAGTATTTT.

The chain joins TRBV7-6 to TRBJ1-1; D is perhaps TRBD1 (5 bases). Looked up from germline, CDR1 is SGHVS and CDR2 is FNYEAQ. The length of the CDR3 is 14 residues. With 5 bases removed from V and 4 bases from J, the gap between germline ends came to 14 bases. CDR3 protein: CASSPEAGGTEAFF. CDR3 sequence (DNA): TGTGCCAGCAGCCCTGAAGCGGGGGGCACTGAAGCTTTCTTT. The full variable domain, its missing parts supplied by reference TRBV7-6 and TRBJ1-1, is GAGVSQSPRYKVTKRGQDVALRCDPISGHVSLYWYRQALGQGPEFLTYFNYEAQQDKSGLPNDRFSAERPEGSISTLTIQRTEQRDSAMYRCASSPEAGGTEAFFGQGTRLTVV.